The rows below give T cell receptor beta chains drawn from one sample of a study of T cells expressing NK-cell markers. With the 5' RACE reads reprocessed, TCRdb shows one record per CDR3 protein and no DNA. The table for this sample gives some 600,000 distinct CDR3 sequences. The source material was blood T cells: a sorted CD56 or NKG2C T cell subset, CD4+ or CD8+ T cells, or bulk PBMC T cells (not recorded which). The receptors derive from a man aged 18 to 35 in good health. Each CDR3 is given with its conserved first and last residue.

v_call	j_call	cdr3_aa
TRBV5-5	TRBJ1-5	CASSLVGVEVEPQHF
TRBV10-2	TRBJ2-3	CATAFLADVPSTDTQYF
TRBV11-2	TRBJ2-1	CASSLEQPRLSGGNEQFF
TRBV4-3	TRBJ2-3	CASSQDRSDSGTDTQYF
TRBV21-1	TRBJ1-5	CASSKAQDSLLNQPQHF
TRBV4-2	TRBJ2-7	CASSYSTGWVDEQYF
TRBV9	TRBJ2-7	CASSVGTGGDYEQYF
TRBV5-1	TRBJ2-1	CASSLVGDFSEQFF
TRBV15	TRBJ2-5	CATSRDLGQGNTQYF
TRBV4-1	TRBJ1-5	CASSQVTGAGQPQHF
TRBV18	TRBJ2-3	CASSPAPDTQYF
TRBV11-2	TRBJ1-2	CASSELRMGGDGYGYTF
TRBV5-5	TRBJ2-5	CASSPEQGTDQETQYF
TRBV20-1	TRBJ2-7	CSATSTSGASYEQYF
TRBV5-6	TRBJ2-2	CASSLWRAATGELFF
TRBV18	TRBJ1-5	CASSPTGSSEPQHF
TRBV9	TRBJ2-1	CASRGVWQGSYNEQFF
TRBV28	TRBJ1-2	CATKGLKYGYTF
TRBV10-3	TRBJ1-1	CAIAGEGGLKTEAFF
TRBV11-3	TRBJ2-1	CASTSQGRLGNEQFF
TRBV20-1	TRBJ2-5	CSASAGEGSETQYF
TRBV12-3/TRBV12-4	TRBJ1-2	CASSWGDSGNYGYTF
TRBV25-1	TRBJ2-3	CASSGGDTQYF
TRBV6-2/TRBV6-3	TRBJ1-5	CASSYSGTHSNQPQHF
TRBV10-3	TRBJ2-3	CAIRTTSGWTIAESDTQYF
TRBV30	TRBJ2-2	CAWSVRMLTVPNTGELFF
TRBV7-6	TRBJ2-5	CASSLASLWDRNQETQYF
TRBV27	TRBJ2-5	CASSPGTARGETQYF
TRBV15	TRBJ2-3	CATSRDKVTGNTDTQYF
TRBV20-1	TRBJ2-6	CSARRRVRGANVLTF
TRBV10-3	TRBJ2-7	CAITSSGSLDEQYF
TRBV5-1	TRBJ2-3	CASKTGSTDTQYF
TRBV5-1	TRBJ2-7	CASSQAERDEQYF
TRBV20-1	TRBJ2-7	CSARGTVSYEQYF
TRBV5-8	TRBJ2-2	CASSLAFGGNTGELFF
TRBV12-3/TRBV12-4	TRBJ2-1	CASSLATGPVNEQFF
TRBV12-3/TRBV12-4	TRBJ1-1	CASSSSQGWTEAFF
TRBV10-3	TRBJ2-2	CAIRPTAVPNTGELFF
TRBV12-3/TRBV12-4	TRBJ1-2	CASREAGTPYGYTF
TRBV2	TRBJ2-7	CASTQTGDYEQYF
TRBV7-6	TRBJ1-4	CASSLGTNGNEKLFF
TRBV29-1	TRBJ2-2	CSVSGTVNTGELFF
TRBV5-6	TRBJ2-7	CASSSRASPVAEQYF
TRBV6-2/TRBV6-3	TRBJ1-1	CASTSLLGNTEAFF
TRBV29-1	TRBJ1-2	CSVPSTSNYGYTF
TRBV3-1	TRBJ2-1	CASELGSYNEQFF
TRBV6-1	TRBJ2-1	CASNRGGSSYNEQFF
TRBV6-2/TRBV6-3	TRBJ2-7	CASSVGLAVLVEQYF
TRBV27	TRBJ2-7	CASSLSNLGYEQYF
TRBV20-1	TRBJ2-7	CSATRGPGVEQYF
TRBV7-9	TRBJ1-1	CASSTGLLAFF
TRBV4-3	TRBJ1-3	CASSQEGVGDRASGNTIYF
TRBV18	TRBJ1-2	CASSKGKDGYTF
TRBV9	TRBJ1-5	CASSVEAGGNQPQHF
TRBV18	TRBJ2-3	CASDWREGSDTQYF
TRBV20-1	TRBJ2-1	CSARTFLAGDDNEQFF
TRBV29-1	TRBJ2-1	CSVWASRGPYNEQFF
TRBV12-3/TRBV12-4	TRBJ2-5	CASSRRGGKETQYF